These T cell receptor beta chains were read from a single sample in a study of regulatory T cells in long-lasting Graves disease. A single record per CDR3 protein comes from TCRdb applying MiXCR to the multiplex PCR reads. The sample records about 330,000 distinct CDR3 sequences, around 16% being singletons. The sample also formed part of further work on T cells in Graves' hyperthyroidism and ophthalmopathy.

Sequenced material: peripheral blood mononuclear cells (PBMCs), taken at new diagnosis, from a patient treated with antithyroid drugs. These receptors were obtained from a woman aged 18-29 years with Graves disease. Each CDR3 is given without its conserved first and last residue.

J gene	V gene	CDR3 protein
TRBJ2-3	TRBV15	ATSRVGSTDTQY
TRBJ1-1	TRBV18	ASSPPAGGRTEAF
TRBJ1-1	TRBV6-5	ASSLMSGAMNTEAF
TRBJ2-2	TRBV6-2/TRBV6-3	ATGEAGTFITGELF
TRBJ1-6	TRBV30	AWRDRGPYNSPLH
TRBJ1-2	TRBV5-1	ASSQDSRNNYGYT
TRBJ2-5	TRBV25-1	YIATLVYQETQY
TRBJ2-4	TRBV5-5	ASSPGTELD
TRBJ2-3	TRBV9	ASSVGSVRITGDTQY
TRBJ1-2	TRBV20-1	SAPFGSYGYT
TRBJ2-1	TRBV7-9	ASSALTTNSYNEQF
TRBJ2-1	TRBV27	ASSSQPSYNEQF
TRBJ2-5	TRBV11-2	ASSLVGLAGKETQY
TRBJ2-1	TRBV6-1	ASSALGVNEQF
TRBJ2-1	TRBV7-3	ASSPTGSRGNEQF
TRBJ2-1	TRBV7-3	ASSLKWGGGNEQF
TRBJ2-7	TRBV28	ATTTVGGTAISYEQY
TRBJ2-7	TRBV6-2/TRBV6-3	ASVLRIGYEQY
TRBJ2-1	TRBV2	ASRALAGVYEQF
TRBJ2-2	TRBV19	ASTENTGELF
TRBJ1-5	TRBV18	ASSRGSGQPQH
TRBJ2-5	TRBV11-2	ASSLTSGRGETQY
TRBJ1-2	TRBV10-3	AISESFGGEGYT
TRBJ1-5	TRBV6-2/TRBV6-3	ASSYGTGSNQPQH
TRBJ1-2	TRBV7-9	ASSSIRDSSNYGYT
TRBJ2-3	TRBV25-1	ASSEWTATDTQY
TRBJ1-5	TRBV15	ATSRDRTNQPQH
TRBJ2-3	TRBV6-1	ASSTGLAGGDTQY
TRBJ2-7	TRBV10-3	AIRPVGLAYEQY
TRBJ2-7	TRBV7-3	ASSSVAGYEQY
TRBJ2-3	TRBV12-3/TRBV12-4	ASSRGTSGTDTQY
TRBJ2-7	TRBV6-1	ASSDRDVGYEQY
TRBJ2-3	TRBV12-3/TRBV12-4	ASTPSSTGFPDTQY
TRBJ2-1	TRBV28	ASSQSGIPF
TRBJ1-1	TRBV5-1	ASSLSTLRTEAF
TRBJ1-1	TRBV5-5	ASSPDGAYTEAF
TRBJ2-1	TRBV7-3	ASSSATGGGAREQF
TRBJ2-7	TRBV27	ASSLWRGYEQY
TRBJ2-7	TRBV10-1	ASSRDRGSYEQY
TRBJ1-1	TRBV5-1	ASSLTGTGTEAF
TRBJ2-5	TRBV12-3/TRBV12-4	ASSTTGNTETQY
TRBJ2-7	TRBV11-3	ASSSGGREGYSYEQY
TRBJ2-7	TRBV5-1	ASSLFISYEQY
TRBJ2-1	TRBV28	ASSPQRGVYNEQF
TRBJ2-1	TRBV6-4	ASSDSGGGAYNEQF
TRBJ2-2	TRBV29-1	SVDLRQGAGELF
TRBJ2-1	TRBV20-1	SADGGGASSYNEQF
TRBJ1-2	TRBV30	AWEAGFFDYGYT
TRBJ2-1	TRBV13	ASREGGRFGNEQF
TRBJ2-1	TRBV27	ASSSGDYNEQF
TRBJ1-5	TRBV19	ASRGPGSNQPQH
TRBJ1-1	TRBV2	ASSEEGGHFNTEAF
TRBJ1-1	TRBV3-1	ASSSRADLEAF
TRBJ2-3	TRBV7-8	ASSPGTSPRDTQY
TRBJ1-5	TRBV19	ASSGWVRNQPQH
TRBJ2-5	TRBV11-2	ASSSTATGVGETQY
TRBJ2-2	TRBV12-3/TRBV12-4	ASSLGQGWTGELF
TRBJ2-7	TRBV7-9	ASSLSTAYEQY
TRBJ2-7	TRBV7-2	ASRKPGLSYEQY
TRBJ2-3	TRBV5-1	ASSLADPSTDTQY